This T cell receptor beta chain appears in the sequencing data of a study of STAT5B mutations in CD4+ large granular lymphocyte leukemia. Regarding the study as a whole: CD4-sorted patient repertoires seemed more clonal than healthy CD4+ repertoires.

Germline CDR1 SGHTA, CDR2 FQGTGA. V trimming: 0 bases; J trimming: 8 bases; junction bases outside the gene matches: 9. The CDR3 sequence is 17 residues long. This clone came up once. Its antigen is undetermined. The survey-level immunoSEQ assay was used. Here immunoSEQ multiplex PCR was the method, and the copy in TCRdb shows in-frame clones only, minus some. In the table there are 35,000 or so clones, approximately 88% of which are singletons. The chain employs TRBV7-3 and TRBJ2-3; 12 bases match TRBD2. Source material: CD4+ T cells from blood buffy coats. The clonotype comes from a human donor in good health. The CDR3 loop reads CASSLTRTSGIMGTQYF. The CDR3 nucleotides are TGTGCCAGCAGCTTAACGAGGACTAGCGGGATCATGGGTACGCAGTATTTT.